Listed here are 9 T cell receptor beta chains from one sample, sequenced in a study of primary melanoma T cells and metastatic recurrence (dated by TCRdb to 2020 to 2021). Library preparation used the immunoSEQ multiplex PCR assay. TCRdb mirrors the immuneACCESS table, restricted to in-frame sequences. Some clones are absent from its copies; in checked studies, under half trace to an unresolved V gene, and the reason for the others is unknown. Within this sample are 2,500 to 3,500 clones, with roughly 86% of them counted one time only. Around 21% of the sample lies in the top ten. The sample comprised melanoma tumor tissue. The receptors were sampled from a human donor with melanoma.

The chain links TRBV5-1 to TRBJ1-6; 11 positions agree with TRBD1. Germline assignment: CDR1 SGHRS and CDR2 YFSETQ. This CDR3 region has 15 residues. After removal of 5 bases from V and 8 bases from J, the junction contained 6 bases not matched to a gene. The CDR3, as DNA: TGCGCCAGCAGGCCGGGACAGGGGGGTTATTCACCCCTCCACTTT. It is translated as CASRPGQGGYSPLHF.

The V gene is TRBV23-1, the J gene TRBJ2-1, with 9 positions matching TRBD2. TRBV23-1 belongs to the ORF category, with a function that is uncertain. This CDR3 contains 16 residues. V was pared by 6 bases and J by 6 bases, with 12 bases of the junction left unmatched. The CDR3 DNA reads TGCGCCAGCAGCCCCCGACTAGCGGAAATGGGCAATGAGCAGTTCTTC. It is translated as CASSPRLAEMGNEQFF.

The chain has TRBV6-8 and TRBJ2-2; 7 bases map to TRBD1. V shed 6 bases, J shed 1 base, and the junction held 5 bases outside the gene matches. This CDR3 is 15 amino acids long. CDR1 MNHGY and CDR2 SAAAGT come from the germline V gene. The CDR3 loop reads CASRKGAENTGELFF. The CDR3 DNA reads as TGTGCCAGCAGGAAGGGGGCGGAGAACACCGGGGAGCTGTTTTTT.

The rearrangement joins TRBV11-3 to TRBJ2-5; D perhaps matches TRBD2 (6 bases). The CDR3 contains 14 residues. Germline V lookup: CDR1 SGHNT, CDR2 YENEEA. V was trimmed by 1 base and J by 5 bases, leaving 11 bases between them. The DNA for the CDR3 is TGTGCCAGCAGCTTAGGCGGGGTTGAGGAGACCCAGTACTTC. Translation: CASSLGGVEETQYF.

The CDR3 sequence is CASSLHGTGDYNEQFF. The CDR3 nucleotides read TGTGCCAGCAGTCTCCACGGGACAGGGGACTACAATGAGCAGTTCTTC. The chain joins TRBV27 to TRBJ2-1; 10 positions agree with TRBD1. Per germline, CDR1 MNHEY and CDR2 SMNVEV (reference sequence). The CDR3 loop spans 16 amino acids. V trimming: 5 bases; J trimming: 3 bases; junction bases outside the gene matches: 7.

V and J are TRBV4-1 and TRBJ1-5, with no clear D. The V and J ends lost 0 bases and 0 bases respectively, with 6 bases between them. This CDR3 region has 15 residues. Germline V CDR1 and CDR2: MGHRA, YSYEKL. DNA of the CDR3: TGCGCCAGCAGCCAAGAACCCCATAGCAATCAGCCCCAGCATTTT. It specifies CASSQEPHSNQPQHF.

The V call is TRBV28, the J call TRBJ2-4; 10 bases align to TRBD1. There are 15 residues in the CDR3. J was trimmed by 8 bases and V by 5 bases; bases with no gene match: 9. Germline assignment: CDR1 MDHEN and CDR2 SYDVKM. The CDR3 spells CASSATGGGGYIQYF. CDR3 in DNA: TGTGCCAGCAGTGCGACAGGGGGCGGGGGTTACATTCAGTACTTC. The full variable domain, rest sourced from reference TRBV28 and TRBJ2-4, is DVKVTQSSRYLVKRTGEKVFLECVQDMDHENMFWYRQDPGLGLRLIYFSYDVKMKEKGDIPEGYSVSREKKERFSLILESASTNQTSMYLCASSATGGGGYIQYFGAGTRLSVL.

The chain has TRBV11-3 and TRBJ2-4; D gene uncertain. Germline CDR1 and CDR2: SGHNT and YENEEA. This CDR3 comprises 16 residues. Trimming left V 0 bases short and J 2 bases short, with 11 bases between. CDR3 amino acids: CASSLDNKGTKNIQYF. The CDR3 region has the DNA TGTGCCAGCAGCTTAGATAACAAGGGTACCAAAAACATTCAGTACTTC.

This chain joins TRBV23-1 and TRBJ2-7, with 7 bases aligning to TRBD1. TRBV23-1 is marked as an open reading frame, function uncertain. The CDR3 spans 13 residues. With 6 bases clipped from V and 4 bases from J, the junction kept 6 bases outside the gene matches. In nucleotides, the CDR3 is TGCGCCAGCAGCTTAGGGGGCGGATACGAGCAGTACTTC. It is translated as CASSLGGGYEQYF.